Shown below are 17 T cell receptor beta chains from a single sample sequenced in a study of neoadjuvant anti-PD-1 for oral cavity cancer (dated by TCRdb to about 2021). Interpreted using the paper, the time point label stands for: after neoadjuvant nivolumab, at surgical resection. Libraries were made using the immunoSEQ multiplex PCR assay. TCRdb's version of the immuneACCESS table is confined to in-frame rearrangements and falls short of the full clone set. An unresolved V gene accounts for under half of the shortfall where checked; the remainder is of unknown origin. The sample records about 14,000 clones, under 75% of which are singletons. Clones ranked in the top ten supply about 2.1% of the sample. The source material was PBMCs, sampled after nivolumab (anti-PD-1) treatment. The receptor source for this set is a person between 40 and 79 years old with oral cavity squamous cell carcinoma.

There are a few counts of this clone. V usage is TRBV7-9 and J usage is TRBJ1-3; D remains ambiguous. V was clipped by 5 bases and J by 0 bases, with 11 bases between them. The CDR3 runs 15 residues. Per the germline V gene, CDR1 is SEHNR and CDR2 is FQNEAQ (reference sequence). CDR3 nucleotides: TGTGCCAGCAGCCTTACATCCTACTCTGGAAACACCATATATTTT. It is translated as CASSLTSYSGNTIYF.

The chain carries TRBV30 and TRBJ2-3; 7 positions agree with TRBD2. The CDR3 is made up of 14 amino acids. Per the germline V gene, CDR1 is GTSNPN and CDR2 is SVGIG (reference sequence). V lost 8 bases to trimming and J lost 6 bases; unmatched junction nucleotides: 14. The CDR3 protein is CAHGRGGRADTQYF. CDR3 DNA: TGTGCCCATGGACGGGGCGGGAGAGCGGATACGCAGTATTTT.

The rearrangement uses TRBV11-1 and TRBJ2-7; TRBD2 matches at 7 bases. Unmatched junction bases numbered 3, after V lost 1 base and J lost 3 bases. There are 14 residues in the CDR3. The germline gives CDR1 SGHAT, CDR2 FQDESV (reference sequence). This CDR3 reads CASSLEGGSYEQYF. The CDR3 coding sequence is TGTGCCAGCAGCTTAGAGGGCGGGAGCTACGAGCAGTACTTC.

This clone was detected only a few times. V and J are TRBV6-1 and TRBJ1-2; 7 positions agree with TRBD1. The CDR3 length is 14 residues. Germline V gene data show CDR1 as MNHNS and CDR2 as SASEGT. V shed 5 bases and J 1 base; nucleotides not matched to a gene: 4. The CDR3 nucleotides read TGTGCCAGCAGTCCAGGGGGAAATAACTATGGCTACACCTTC. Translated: CASSPGGNNYGYTF.

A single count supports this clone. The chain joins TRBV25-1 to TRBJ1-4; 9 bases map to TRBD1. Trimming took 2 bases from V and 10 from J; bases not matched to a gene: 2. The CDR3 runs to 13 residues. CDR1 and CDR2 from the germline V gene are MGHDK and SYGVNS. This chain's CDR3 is CASSEGQGSKLFF. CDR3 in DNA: TGTGCCAGCAGTGAAGGACAGGGGTCAAAACTGTTTTTT.

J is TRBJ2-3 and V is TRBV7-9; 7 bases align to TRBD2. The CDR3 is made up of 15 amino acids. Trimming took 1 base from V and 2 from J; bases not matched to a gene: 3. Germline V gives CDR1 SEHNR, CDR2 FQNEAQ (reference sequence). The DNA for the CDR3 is TGTGCCAGCAGCTTAGTGGGGGGGACCACAGATACGCAGTATTTT. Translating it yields CASSLVGGTTDTQYF.

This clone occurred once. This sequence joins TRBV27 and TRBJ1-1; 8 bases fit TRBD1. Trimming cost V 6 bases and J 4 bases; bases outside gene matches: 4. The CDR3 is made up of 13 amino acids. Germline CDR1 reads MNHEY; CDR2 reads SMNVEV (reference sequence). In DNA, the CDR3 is TGTGCCAGCAGCCTGGACAGGGTCACTGAAGCTTTCTTT. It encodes CASSLDRVTEAFF.

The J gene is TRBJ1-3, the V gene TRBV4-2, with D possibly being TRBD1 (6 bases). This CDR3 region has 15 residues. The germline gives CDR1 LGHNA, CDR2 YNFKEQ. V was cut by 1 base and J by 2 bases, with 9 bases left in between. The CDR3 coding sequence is TGTGCCAGCAGCCAAGTGACAGGAGCTGGAAACACCATATATTTT. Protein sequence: CASSQVTGAGNTIYF.

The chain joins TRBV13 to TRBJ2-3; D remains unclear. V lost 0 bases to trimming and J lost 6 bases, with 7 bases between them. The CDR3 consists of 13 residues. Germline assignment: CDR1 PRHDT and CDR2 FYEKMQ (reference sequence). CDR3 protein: CASSLGGKDTQYF. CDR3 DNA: TGTGCCAGCAGCTTAGGGGGGAAGGATACGCAGTATTTT. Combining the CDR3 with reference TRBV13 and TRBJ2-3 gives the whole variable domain AAGVIQSPRHLIKEKRETATLKCYPIPRHDTVYWYQQGPGQDPQFLISFYEKMQSDKGSIPDRFSAQQFSDYHSELNMSSLELGDSALYFCASSLGGKDTQYFGPGTRLTVL.

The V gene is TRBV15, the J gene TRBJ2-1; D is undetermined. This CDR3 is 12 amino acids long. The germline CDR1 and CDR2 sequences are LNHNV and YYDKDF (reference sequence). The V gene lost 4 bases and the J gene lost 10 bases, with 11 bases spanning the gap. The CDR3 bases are TGTGCCACCAGCATCCCCCTGGGGGAGCAGTTCTTC. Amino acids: CATSIPLGEQFF.

In DNA, the CDR3 is TGTGCCAGCAGCTCCTATAATTCACCCCTCCACTTT. This codes for CASSSYNSPLHF. The V call is TRBV7-3, the J call TRBJ1-6; D remains ambiguous. In germline, CDR1 is SGHTA, CDR2 FQGTGA. V gave up 4 bases and J gave up 2 bases, with 0 bases separating them. This CDR3 region has 12 residues.

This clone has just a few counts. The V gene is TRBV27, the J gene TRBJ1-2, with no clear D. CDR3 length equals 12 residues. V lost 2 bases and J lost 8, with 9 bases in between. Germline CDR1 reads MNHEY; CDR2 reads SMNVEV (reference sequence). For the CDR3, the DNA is TGTGCCAGCAGTTTACAGCCTATCGGCTACACCTTC. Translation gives CASSLQPIGYTF.

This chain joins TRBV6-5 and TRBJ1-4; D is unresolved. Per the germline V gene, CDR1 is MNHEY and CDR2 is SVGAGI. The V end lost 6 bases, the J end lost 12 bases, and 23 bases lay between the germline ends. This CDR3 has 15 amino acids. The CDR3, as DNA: TGTGCCAGCAGGCTAATGACGGCCCTCGTAACGGAACTGTTTTTT. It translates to CASRLMTALVTELFF.

In DNA, the CDR3 is TGTGCCAGCAGCTTGGCCCAAGGGGTACGTGGAGAGACCCAGTACTTC. Its protein is CASSLAQGVRGETQYF. V is TRBV5-8 and J is TRBJ2-5; D might be TRBD1 (5 bases). The CDR3 contains 16 residues. The germline gives CDR1 SGHTS, CDR2 YDEGEE. V lost 0 bases, J lost 4 bases, and 16 bases lay in between.

The CDR3 nucleotides read TGTGCCAGCAGTGACCCCGGGGTGATCCAAGAGACCCAGTACTTC. Translating it yields CASSDPGVIQETQYF. The J gene is TRBJ2-5, the V gene TRBV2; a possible D gene is TRBD2 (5 bases). This CDR3 is built from 15 residues. Germline-derived CDR1 and CDR2 are SNHLY and FYNNEI. V was pared by 3 bases and J by 1 base, with 12 bases between.

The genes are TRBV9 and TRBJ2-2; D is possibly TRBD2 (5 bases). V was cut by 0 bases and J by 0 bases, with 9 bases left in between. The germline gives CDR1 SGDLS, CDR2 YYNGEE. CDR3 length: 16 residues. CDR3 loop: CASSVGRRANTGELFF. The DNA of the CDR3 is TGTGCCAGCAGCGTAGGTCGGCGGGCGAACACCGGGGAGCTGTTTTTT.

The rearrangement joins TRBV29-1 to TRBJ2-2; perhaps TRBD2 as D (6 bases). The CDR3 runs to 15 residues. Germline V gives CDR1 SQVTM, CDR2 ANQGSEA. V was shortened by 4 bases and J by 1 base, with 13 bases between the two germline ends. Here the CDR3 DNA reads TGCAGCGTTGGCTTACGTAGCGGGAACACCGGGGAGCTGTTTTTT. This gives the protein CSVGLRSGNTGELFF.